This T cell receptor (beta chain) originates from a study of cytomegalovirus exposure and HLA in healthy donors. Amplification used 60 Vbeta primers and 13 Jbeta primers. Sequencing was performed with immunoSEQ multiplex PCR; in TCRdb, only in-frame clones are kept and a portion is missing. The repertoire shows about 130,000 clones; the top ten hold 1.7%. Study observations and caveats: The authors later found TCR association rates varying by HLA locus, with DRB1 most and HLA-C fewest.

In the case of this clone: Its antigen remains unknown.

After removal of 4 bases from V and 4 bases from J, the junction contained 10 bases not matched to a gene. This CDR3 comprises 16 residues. CDR1 is LGHNA, CDR2 YSLEER, per germline. This receptor was identified in a man between 18 and 29 years old in good health and CMV-seronegative. Source material: PBMCs. This sequence joins TRBV4-3 and TRBJ2-1; TRBD2 matches 7 bases. CDR3 in amino acids: CASSRSLGTTYNEQFF. DNA of the CDR3: TGCGCCAGCAGCCGCAGCCTAGGGACTACTTACAATGAGCAGTTCTTC.